This T cell receptor beta chain derives from a study of T-cell memory formation after mild COVID-19. The table lists this clonotype with many counts. V was cut by 0 bases and J by 4 bases, with 12 bases left in between. Looked up from germline, CDR1 is SEHNR and CDR2 is FQNEAQ (reference sequence). CDR3 length: 15 amino acids. MiXCR, applied by TCRdb to the 5' RACE reads, yields one record per CDR3 protein. In the table there are around 530,000 distinct CDR3 sequences, roughly 20% of which are singletons. The TCR originated in an adult woman who had mild COVID-19 (a few samples of this study predate the infection). Cell type and time point are not known. Specimen: PBMCs or a T cell subset sorted from them (not recorded which). V usage is TRBV7-9 and J usage is TRBJ1-1; D might be TRBD1 (6 bases). The DNA of the CDR3 is TGTGCCAGCAGCTTAGCGGGCAGGGGTATCACTGAAGCTTTCTTT. Encoded protein: CASSLAGRGITEAFF. The complete variable domain, with remaining parts taken from reference TRBV7-9 and TRBJ1-1, reads DTGVSQNPRHKITKRGQNVTFRCDPISEHNRLYWYRQTLGQGPEFLTYFQNEAQLEKSRLLSDRFSAERPKGSFSTLEIQRTEQGDSAMYLCASSLAGRGITEAFFGQGTRLTVV.